Here is one T cell receptor (beta chain) with its context. This clone was recorded a few times. There is no known antigen for this receptor. Base qualities are not recorded, but no much larger clone differs from it by a single base. CDR1 MNHEY and CDR2 SVGAGI are derived from the germline V gene. Spanning cysteine to phenylalanine, the CDR3 consists of 15 amino acids. Just the 45-base CDR3 DNA is kept, in frame starting at base 1. At the junction V is shortened by 3 bases and J by 3 bases; bases outside the gene matches: 5. The treatment or condition label here, explained by the study, means: randomized to nivolumab then ipilimumab (arm A) or the reverse (arm B). None of the trial patients had been given prior DNA-damaging chemotherapy. A FACS Aria II flow cytometer was used to sort live CD3+CD8+ cells that were negative for CD19 and CD56 from thawed PBMCs. CheckMate 064, a randomized, open-label phase II trial of sequential checkpoint blockade, was the source of the samples, all of which came from patients with melanoma. Peripheral blood mononuclear cells were obtained through leukapheresis, purified using Ficoll-Paque, and frozen in human serum containing approximately 9.3% DMSO. Purity of sorted blood CD3+CD8+ cells was verified at >95% immediately after sorting, followed by DNA extraction.

This entry comes from a study of sequential checkpoint blockade in melanoma (dated by TCRdb to between 2019 and 2020). Regarding the study in general: In a 1:1 randomization, patients received either first-line nivolumab then ipilimumab (arm A) or ipilimumab then nivolumab (arm B). Maintenance nivolumab came after both trial sequences. Results the study describes overall, beyond this receptor: The model for predicting response that combines TCR metrics with mutation burden needs to be validated in larger, independent patient cohorts.

The immunoSEQ Assay was used to immunosequence TCRbeta CDR3 regions from genomic DNA. Before high-throughput sequencing, the genomic DNA was amplified using bias-controlled multiplex PCR. Processing in the source paper ran as follows. To quantify the absolute abundance of each unique TCRbeta CDR3 region, the sequences were collapsed and filtered. Clonality was defined as 1 minus Pielou's evenness and was calculated using productive rearrangements only. Clones with significantly greater frequencies in on-treatment versus baseline samples were identified using a previously published method. TCRdb limited this immuneACCESS table to in-frame rearrangements with V and J called. A share of clones is missing; checked studies link under half to unresolved V genes, and the rest is unexplained. D and trimming come from the DNA, and the V and J calls and clone size come from that table. For this sample there are approximately 10,000 clones; around 75% appear just once. The top ten constitute 17% of the sample.

The TCR comes from a human donor with melanoma. The source was CD8+ T cells sorted from blood (inferred from file names), collected from a patient given nivolumab and ipilimumab in sequence. Recombination joined TRBV6-5 with TRBJ1-1, with 9 junctional bases fitting TRBD1. The CDR3 region has the sequence CASSYQTGGHTEAFF. In nucleotide form, the sequence is TGTGCCAGCAGTTATCAGACAGGGGGGCACACTGAAGCTTTCTTT.